What follows is one TCR beta chain and its context. The data derive from a study of control samples from healthy donors and cancer patients. Some clones are missing from TCRdb's copy, which holds only in-frame ones; the method was immunoSEQ multiplex PCR. This repertoire shows about 48,000 clones, more than 85% found once; its top ten account for 20% to 30%. Trimming took 2 bases from V and 2 from J, leaving 16 bases between them. Germline V lookup: CDR1 KGHDR, CDR2 SFDVKD. The CDR3 covers 17 residues. The receptor was isolated from a woman between 50 and 59 years old with head and neck cancer. The sequenced sample consisted of PBMCs. The genes are TRBV24-1 and TRBJ2-3; D not certain. CDR3: CATSDSWSSSYTDTQYF. CDR3 sequence (DNA): TGTGCCACCAGTGATTCTTGGTCTTCCAGCTACACAGATACGCAGTATTTT.